This TCR beta chain was profiled in a study of cytomegalovirus exposure and HLA in healthy donors. Study results and caveats: Most TCRs appeared rarely, but some public TCRs recurred in many donors. Most of the TCR beta V segments (in an earlier analysis) were productive either about 87% or about 30% of the time.

To note about this clone: Its antigen is currently unknown.

The study sampled nominally healthy donors, though unrecorded immune exposures were likely. Primers: 60 Vbeta forward and 13 Jbeta reverse. TCRdb keeps only in-frame clones here, not all; method: immunoSEQ multiplex PCR. The repertoire holds about 160,000 clones, with roughly 80% as singletons. CDR1 and CDR2 (germline): SGHRS, YFSETQ. The CDR3 spans 16 residues. The V and J ends lost 5 bases and 8 bases, in that order; junction bases with no gene match: 16. The genes are TRBV5-1 and TRBJ1-3; TRBD1 agrees at 7 bases. Sequencing was done on a sample of PBMCs. This clonotype was obtained from a man aged 25-40 years in good health and CMV-seropositive. The CDR3 protein is CASSLTGRASLDTIYF. CDR3 bases: TGCGCCAGCAGTTTGACAGGGCGCGCCTCCCTGGACACCATATATTTT.